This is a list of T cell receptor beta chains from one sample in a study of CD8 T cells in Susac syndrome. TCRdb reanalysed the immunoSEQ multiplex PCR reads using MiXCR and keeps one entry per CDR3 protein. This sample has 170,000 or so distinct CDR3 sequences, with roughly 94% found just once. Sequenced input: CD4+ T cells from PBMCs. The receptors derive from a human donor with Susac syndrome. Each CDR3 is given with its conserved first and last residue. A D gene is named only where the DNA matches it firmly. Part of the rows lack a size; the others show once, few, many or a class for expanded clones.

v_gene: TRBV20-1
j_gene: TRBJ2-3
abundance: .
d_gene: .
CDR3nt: TGCAGTGCAGAAGGAAAGCGCAGCACAGATACGCAGTATTTT
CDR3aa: CSAEGKRSTDTQYF

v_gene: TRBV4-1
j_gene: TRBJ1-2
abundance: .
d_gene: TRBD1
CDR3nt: TGCGCCAGCAGCCAGACCGGGACAGGGAACTATGGCTACACCTTC
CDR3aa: CASSQTGTGNYGYTF

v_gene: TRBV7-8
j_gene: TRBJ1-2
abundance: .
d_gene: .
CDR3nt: TGTGCCAGCAGCCGCCATGGGGGGCTTGGCTATGGCTACACCTTC
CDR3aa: CASSRHGGLGYGYTF

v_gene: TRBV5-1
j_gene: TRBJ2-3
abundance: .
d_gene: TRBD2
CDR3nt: TGCGCCAGCAGCCCGTCCGGGACTAAGAGCACAGATACGCAGTATTTT
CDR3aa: CASSPSGTKSTDTQYF

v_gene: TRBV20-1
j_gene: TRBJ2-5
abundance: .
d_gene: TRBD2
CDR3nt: TGCAGTGTAAGGGAAGCGGGGGGAATTCAGAGAGAGACCCAGTACTTC
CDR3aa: CSVREAGGIQRETQYF

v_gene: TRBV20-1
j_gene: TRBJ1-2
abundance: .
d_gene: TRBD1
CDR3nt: TGCAGTGCTAGAGATCTGCGGCAGGGGGCGGGGGGCTACACCTTC
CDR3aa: CSARDLRQGAGGYTF

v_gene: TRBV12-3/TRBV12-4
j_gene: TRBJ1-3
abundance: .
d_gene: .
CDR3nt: TGTGCCAGCAGTGAGAGACAGGCAGGCTCTGGAAACACCATATATTTT
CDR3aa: CASSERQAGSGNTIYF

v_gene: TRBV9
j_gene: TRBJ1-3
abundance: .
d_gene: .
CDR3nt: TGTGCCAGCAGCGCTACAGAACCTGGAAACACCATATATTTT
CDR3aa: CASSATEPGNTIYF

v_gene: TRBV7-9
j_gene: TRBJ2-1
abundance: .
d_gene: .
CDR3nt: TGTGCCAGCAGTGGGGGGGGCCGGTACAATGAGCAGTTCTTC
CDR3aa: CASSGGGRYNEQFF

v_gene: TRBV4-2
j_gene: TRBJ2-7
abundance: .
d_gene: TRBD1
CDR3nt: TGTGCCAGCAGCCAAGGGACAGGGAAATTCGTTTCCTACGAGCAGTACTTC
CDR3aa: CASSQGTGKFVSYEQYF

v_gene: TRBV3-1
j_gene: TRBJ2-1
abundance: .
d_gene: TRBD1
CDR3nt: TGTGCCAGCAGCTCCGACAGGGGAAGCTACAATGAGCAGTTCTTC
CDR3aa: CASSSDRGSYNEQFF

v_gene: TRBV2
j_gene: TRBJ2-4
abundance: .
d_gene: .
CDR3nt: TGTGCCAGCCGAGACAGGAAAAACATTCAGTACTTC
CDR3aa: CASRDRKNIQYF

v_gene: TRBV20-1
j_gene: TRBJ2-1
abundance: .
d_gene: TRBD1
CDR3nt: TGCAGTGCTAGATGGGGACAGGGCCGAGTCAATGAGCAGTTCTTC
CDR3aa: CSARWGQGRVNEQFF

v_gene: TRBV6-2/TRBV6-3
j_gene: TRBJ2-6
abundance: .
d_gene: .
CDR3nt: TGTGCCAGCAGTTACTTCAGGCTAAAGGGCTCTGGGGCCAACGTCCTGACTTTC
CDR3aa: CASSYFRLKGSGANVLTF

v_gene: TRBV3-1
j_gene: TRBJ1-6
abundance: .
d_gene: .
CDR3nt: TGTGCCAGCAGCCAAGCGTACAGCAATTCACCCCTCCACTTT
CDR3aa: CASSQAYSNSPLHF

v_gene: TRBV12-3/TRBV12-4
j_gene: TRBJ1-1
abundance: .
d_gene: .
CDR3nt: TGTGCCAGCAGTTTAGAGTTCAGTGAAGCTTTCTTT
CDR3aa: CASSLEFSEAFF

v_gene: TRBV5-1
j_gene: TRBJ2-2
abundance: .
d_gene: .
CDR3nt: TGCGCCAGCAGCCTGGGACATGAGGGGATCGCCGGGGAGCTGTTTTTT
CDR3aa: CASSLGHEGIAGELFF

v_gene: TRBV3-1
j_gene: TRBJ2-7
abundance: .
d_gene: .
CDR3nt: TGTGCCAGCAGCCAACTGGACCACTACGAGCAGTACTTC
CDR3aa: CASSQLDHYEQYF

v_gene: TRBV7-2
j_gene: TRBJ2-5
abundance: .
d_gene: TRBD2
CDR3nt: TGTGCCAGCAGCTTAGGAGCCGGCGGGGGCCAAGAGACCCAGTACTTC
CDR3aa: CASSLGAGGGQETQYF

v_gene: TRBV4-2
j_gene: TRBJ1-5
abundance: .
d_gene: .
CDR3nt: TGTGCCAGCAGCCAAGGGGACGGGGGGTCCAATCAGCCCCAGCATTTT
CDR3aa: CASSQGDGGSNQPQHF

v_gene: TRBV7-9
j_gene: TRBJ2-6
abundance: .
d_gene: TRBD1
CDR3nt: TGTGCCCGGGGACAGGGGGCTAACTCTGGGGCCAACGTCCTGACTTTC
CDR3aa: CARGQGANSGANVLTF

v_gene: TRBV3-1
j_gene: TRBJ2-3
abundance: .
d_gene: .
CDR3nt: TGTGCCAGCAGCCAAGCCCAAACCTTAGATACGCAGTATTTT
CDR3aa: CASSQAQTLDTQYF

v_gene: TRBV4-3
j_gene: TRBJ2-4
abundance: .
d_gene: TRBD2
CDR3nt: TGCGCCAGCAGCCAAGGGGGAGGGACGGCCAAAAACATTCAGTACTTC
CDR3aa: CASSQGGGTAKNIQYF

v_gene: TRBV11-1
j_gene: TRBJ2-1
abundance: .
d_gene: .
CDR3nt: TGTGCCAGCAGCCTCGGGGACCCCAGGCAGTTCTTC
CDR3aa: CASSLGDPRQFF

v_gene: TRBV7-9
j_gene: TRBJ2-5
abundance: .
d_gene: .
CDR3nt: TGTGCCAGCAGCTTCGCGGTCCAAGAGACCCAGTACTTC
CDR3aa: CASSFAVQETQYF

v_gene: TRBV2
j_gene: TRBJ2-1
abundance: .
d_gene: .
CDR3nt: TGTGCCAGCACCCAGCTTAGGGCTGGTGAGCAGTTCTTC
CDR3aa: CASTQLRAGEQFF

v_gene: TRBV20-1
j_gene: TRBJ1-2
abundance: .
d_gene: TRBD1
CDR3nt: TGCAGTGCTAGTCAGGGGGCGGATTATGGCTACACCTTC
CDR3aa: CSASQGADYGYTF

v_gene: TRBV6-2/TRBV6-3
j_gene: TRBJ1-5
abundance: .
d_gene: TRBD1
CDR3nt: TGTGCCAGCAGTTCGACAGGGGCGAGACAGCCCCAGCATTTT
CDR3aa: CASSSTGARQPQHF

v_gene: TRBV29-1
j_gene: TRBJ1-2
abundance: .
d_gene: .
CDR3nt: TGCAGCGCCTTGAGATTTGGCTATGGCTACACCTTC
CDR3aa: CSALRFGYGYTF

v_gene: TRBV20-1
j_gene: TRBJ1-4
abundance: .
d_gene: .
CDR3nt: TGCAGTGCTAGAATGAGGGACGGTAATGAAAAACTGTTTTTT
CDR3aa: CSARMRDGNEKLFF

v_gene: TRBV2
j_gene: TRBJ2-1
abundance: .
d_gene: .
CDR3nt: TGTGCCAGCAGTGAGGGGGGTTGGACGGGCAATGAGCAGTTCTTC
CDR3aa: CASSEGGWTGNEQFF

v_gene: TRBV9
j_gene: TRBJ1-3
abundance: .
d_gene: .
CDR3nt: TGTGCCAGCAGCGTAGCTCGGACAACTGGAAACACCATATATTTT
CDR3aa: CASSVARTTGNTIYF

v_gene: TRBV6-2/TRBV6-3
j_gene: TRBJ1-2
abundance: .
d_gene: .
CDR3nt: TGTGCCAGCAGTTACAACGGGCCCTATGGCTACACCTTC
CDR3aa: CASSYNGPYGYTF

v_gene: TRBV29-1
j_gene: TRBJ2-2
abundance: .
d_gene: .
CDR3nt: TGCAGCGTTGCTGGTTACACCGGGGAGCTGTTTTTT
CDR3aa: CSVAGYTGELFF

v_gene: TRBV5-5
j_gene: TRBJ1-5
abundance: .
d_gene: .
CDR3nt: TGTGCCAGCAGCGGGGGGGGACTCCTTCGTAATCAGCCCCAGCATTTT
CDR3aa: CASSGGGLLRNQPQHF

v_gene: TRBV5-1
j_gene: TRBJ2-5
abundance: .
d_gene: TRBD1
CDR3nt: TGCGCCAGCAGCTTAACAGGGGACCGGGGCATTGAGACCCAGTACTTC
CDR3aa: CASSLTGDRGIETQYF

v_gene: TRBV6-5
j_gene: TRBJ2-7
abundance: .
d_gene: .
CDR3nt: TGTGCCAGCAGTTATTACGGGGGAGCTCCCTACGAGCAGTACTTC
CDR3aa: CASSYYGGAPYEQYF

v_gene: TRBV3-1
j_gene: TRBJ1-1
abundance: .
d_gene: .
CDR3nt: TGTGCCAGCAGCCAGGGGGCGCAGACTGAAGCTTTCTTT
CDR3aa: CASSQGAQTEAFF

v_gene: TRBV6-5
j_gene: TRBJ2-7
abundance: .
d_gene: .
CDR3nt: TGTGCCAGCAGTTACTCGCTGCGTCGAGAGCAGTACTTC
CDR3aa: CASSYSLRREQYF

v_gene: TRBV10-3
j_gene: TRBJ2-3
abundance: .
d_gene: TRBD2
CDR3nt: TGTGCCATCAGTCCGGGGGGGTTTAACACAGATACGCAGTATTTT
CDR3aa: CAISPGGFNTDTQYF

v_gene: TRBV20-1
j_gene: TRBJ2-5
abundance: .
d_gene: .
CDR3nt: TGCAGTGCTAGAGCCCCTGGAAGTTACAGGTCCCAAGAGACCCAGTACTTC
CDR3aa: CSARAPGSYRSQETQYF

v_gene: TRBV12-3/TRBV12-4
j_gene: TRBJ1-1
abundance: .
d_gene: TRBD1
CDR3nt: TGTGCCAGCAGTTTAGAACAGGGGAGTAGAGCTTTCTTT
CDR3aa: CASSLEQGSRAFF

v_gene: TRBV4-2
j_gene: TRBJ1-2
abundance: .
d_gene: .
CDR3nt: TGTGCCAGCAGCCCGGAAGGGGGGGATGGCTACACCTTC
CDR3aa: CASSPEGGDGYTF

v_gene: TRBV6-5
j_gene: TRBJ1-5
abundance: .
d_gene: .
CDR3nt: TGTGCCAGCAGTTCAACGGGGTTCACCAGCAATCAGCCCCAGCATTTT
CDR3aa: CASSSTGFTSNQPQHF

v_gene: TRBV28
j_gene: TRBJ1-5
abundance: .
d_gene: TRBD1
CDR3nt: TGTGCCAGCAGTTCCGGGACAGGGAGGAATCAGCCCCAGCATTTT
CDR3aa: CASSSGTGRNQPQHF

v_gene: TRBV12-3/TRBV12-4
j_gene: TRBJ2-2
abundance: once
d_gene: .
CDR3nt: TGTGCCAGCAGGTGGGGAAGCACCGGGGAGCTGTTTTTT
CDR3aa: CASRWGSTGELFF

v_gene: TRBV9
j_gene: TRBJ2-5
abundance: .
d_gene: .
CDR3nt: TGTGCCAGCAGCCCAAGTGGGGGCTCTAGAGCGGAGACCCAGTACTTC
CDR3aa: CASSPSGGSRAETQYF

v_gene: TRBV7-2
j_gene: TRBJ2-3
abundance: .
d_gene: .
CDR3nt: TGTGCCAGCAGCCGGGCCCTCGGTGATACGCAGTATTTT
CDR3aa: CASSRALGDTQYF

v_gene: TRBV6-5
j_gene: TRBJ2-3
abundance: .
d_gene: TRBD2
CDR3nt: TGTGCCAGCAGTTACTCATGGACTAGCGGCACAGATACGCAGTATTTT
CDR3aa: CASSYSWTSGTDTQYF

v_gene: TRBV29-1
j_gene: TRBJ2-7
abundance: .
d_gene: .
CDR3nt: TGCAGCGTTGAAGATTGGGCAGCGTCTTCCTACGAGCAGTACTTC
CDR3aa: CSVEDWAASSYEQYF

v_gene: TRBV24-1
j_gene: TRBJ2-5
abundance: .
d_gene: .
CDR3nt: TGTGCCACCAGTGATTCTGACGGACTCCAAGAGACCCAGTACTTC
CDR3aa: CATSDSDGLQETQYF

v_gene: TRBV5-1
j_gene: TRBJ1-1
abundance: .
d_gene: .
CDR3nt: TGCGCCAGCAGCTTGTTGGTACAGAACACTGAAGCTTTCTTT
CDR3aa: CASSLLVQNTEAFF

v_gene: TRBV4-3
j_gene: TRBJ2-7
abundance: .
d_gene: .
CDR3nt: TGCGCCAGCAGCCAAGGGCCAGGGAACACCTACGAGCAGTACTTC
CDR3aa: CASSQGPGNTYEQYF

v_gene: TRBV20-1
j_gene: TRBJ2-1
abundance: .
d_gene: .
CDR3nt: TGCAGTGTCACTGCCAGCTCCTACAATGAGCAGTTCTTC
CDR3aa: CSVTASSYNEQFF

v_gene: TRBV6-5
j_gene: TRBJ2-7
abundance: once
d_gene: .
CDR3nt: TGTGCCAGCAGCCCCCGGACCAACCCCTACGAGCAGTACTTC
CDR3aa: CASSPRTNPYEQYF

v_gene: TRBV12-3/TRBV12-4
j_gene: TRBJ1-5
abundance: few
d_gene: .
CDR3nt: TGTGCCAGCAGTTTAGGTAGCAATCAGCCCCAGCATTTT
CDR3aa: CASSLGSNQPQHF

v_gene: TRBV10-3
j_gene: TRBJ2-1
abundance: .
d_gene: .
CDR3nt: TGTGCCAGCTGTGGCAACTCCTACAATGAGCAGTTCTTC
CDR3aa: CASCGNSYNEQFF

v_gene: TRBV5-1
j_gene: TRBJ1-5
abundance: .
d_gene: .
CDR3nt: TGCGCCAGCAGCTTGGGGACGGGTGGTAATCAGCCCCAGCATTTT
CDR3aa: CASSLGTGGNQPQHF